These 27 T cell receptor beta chains originate from one sample sequenced in a study of monozygotic twins with inflammatory bowel disease. TCRdb reprocessed the 5' RACE reads and keeps a single row for each CDR3 protein, giving no DNA. The listing contains 85,000 to 110,000 distinct CDR3 sequences. Sequenced: blood. All receptors come from a human donor with ulcerative colitis or Crohn's disease, or a healthy co-twin of an affected twin (not recorded which).

CDR3 residues: CSEPRGETQYF. This chain joins TRBV20-1 and TRBJ2-5; TCRdb returns TRBD1, unconfirmable since there is no DNA. The CDR3 runs to 11 residues. CDR1 DFQATT and CDR2 SNEGSKA come from the germline V gene (reference sequence).

The chain carries TRBV5-4 and TRBJ1-2. The germline V gene encodes CDR1 SGHNT and CDR2 YYREEE (reference sequence). The CDR3 is 14 residues long. The CDR3 reads CASSSSYSEYGYTF.

The CDR3 protein is CSGKNRDTGELFF. The rearrangement joins TRBV29-1 to TRBJ2-2; TCRdb outputs TRBD1, but without DNA this stays unchecked. The CDR3 covers 13 residues. Germline V gives CDR1 SQVTM, CDR2 ANQGSEA.

V and J are TRBV20-1 and TRBJ1-5; no DNA is available, so the TRBD1 call from TCRdb remains unchecked. The CDR3 runs 16 residues. Germline lookup yields CDR1 DFQATT and CDR2 SNEGSKA (reference sequence). The CDR3 region is CSASMGAARTLQPQHF.

The gene calls are TRBV5-4 and TRBJ2-1. The CDR3 is 15 residues long. Germline lookup yields CDR1 SGHNT and CDR2 YYREEE (reference sequence). CDR3 loop: CATTRTSGNYNEQFF.

The chain recombines TRBV19 with TRBJ2-5; TCRdb's D call of TRBD1 is untestable without DNA. The CDR3 runs to 15 residues. Germline loops: CDR1 LNHDA, CDR2 SQIVND (reference sequence). CDR3 residues: CASSTGTGVSETQYF. Full variable domain (rest looked up from reference TRBV19 and TRBJ2-5): DGGITQSPKYLFRKEGQNVTLSCEQNLNHDAMYWYRQDPGQGLRLIYYSQIVNDFQKGDIAEGYSVSREKKESFPLTVTSAQKNPTAFYLCASSTGTGVSETQYFGPGTRLLVL.

This chain uses TRBV28 with TRBJ1-5. CDR3 length: 18 amino acids. In germline, CDR1 is MDHEN, CDR2 SYDVKM. The chain's CDR3 is CASSKRAREGNHNQPQHF. Filled out from reference TRBV28 and TRBJ1-5, the complete variable domain reads DVKVTQSSRYLVKRTGEKVFLECVQDMDHENMFWYRQDPGLGLRLIYFSYDVKMKEKGDIPEGYSVSREKKERFSLILESASTNQTSMYLCASSKRAREGNHNQPQHFGDGTRLSIL.

This chain connects TRBV7-2 to TRBJ2-3; TCRdb's D call, TRBD1, is unchecked because there is no DNA. The CDR3 runs 11 residues. Germline CDR1 is SGHTA and CDR2 is FQGNSA. The CDR3 is CASSPGNTQYF. Based on the CDR3 plus reference TRBV7-2 and TRBJ2-3, the full variable domain is GAGVSQSPSNKVTEKGKDVELRCDPISGHTALYWYRQSLGQGLEFLIYFQGNSAPDKSGLPSDRFSAERTGGSVSTLTIQRTQQEDSAVYLCASSPGNTQYFGPGTRLTVL.

The V call is TRBV29-1, the J call TRBJ2-1; lacking DNA, the TRBD1 call made by TCRdb goes unchecked. The CDR3 consists of 16 residues. Germline CDR1 and CDR2: SQVTM and ANQGSEA. CDR3 sequence reads: CSVEEVAQGSYNEQFF.

This chain's CDR3 is CSARPFGGGYQETQYF. J is TRBJ2-5 and V is TRBV20-1; TCRdb's D gene call, TRBD1, goes unchecked for lack of DNA. The CDR3 has 16 residues. The germline V gene has CDR1 DFQATT and CDR2 SNEGSKA (reference sequence).

This chain links TRBV20-1 with TRBJ2-1; the D call from TCRdb, TRBD1, cannot be confirmed without DNA. CDR1 and CDR2 from the germline V gene are DFQATT and SNEGSKA (reference sequence). The length of the CDR3 is 14 residues. The CDR3 protein is CSARDRVSYNEQFF.

This sequence joins TRBV29-1 and TRBJ2-2; the TCRdb call, TRBD1, lacks DNA for checking. The germline V gene has CDR1 SQVTM and CDR2 ANQGSEA. This CDR3 region has 15 residues. This chain's CDR3 is CSVDLGQGITGELFF.

V and J are TRBV7-9 and TRBJ2-2; there is no DNA to check the TCRdb D call of TRBD1. Germline CDR1 is SEHNR and CDR2 is FQNEAQ (reference sequence). There are 16 residues in the CDR3. The CDR3 protein is CASSLASSGTSGELFF.

The chain has TRBV20-1 and TRBJ2-3; TCRdb picks TRBD2, but there is no DNA to check that call. The CDR3 sequence is 15 residues long. CDR1 and CDR2 (germline): DFQATT, SNEGSKA (reference sequence). The CDR3 loop is CSFIVGSGNTDTQYF.

The CDR3 protein is CASSPPGAGLETQYF. The rearrangement uses TRBV7-2 and TRBJ2-5; the D call of TRBD1 rests on TCRdb alone, since no DNA is present to check it. The CDR3 runs to 15 residues. CDR1 is SGHTA, CDR2 FQGNSA, per germline.

This sequence joins TRBV27 and TRBJ2-7; TCRdb's D call, TRBD2, is unchecked because there is no DNA. The germline CDR1 and CDR2 sequences are MNHEY and SMNVEV (reference sequence). The CDR3 has 14 amino acids. The CDR3 loop reads CASSLERGYYEQYF.

This chain links TRBV20-1 with TRBJ1-5. The CDR3 has 13 amino acids. Germline V lookup: CDR1 DFQATT, CDR2 SNEGSKA (reference sequence). This CDR3 is CSAQMMSNQPQHF.

The chain uses TRBV7-2 and TRBJ1-1; TCRdb's D call of TRBD1 is untestable without DNA. There are 16 residues in the CDR3. Looked up from germline, CDR1 is SGHTA and CDR2 is FQGNSA. CDR3 residues: CASSPGTGAMNTEAFF.

The J gene is TRBJ1-2, the V gene TRBV20-1; the D call of TRBD1 rests on TCRdb alone, since no DNA is present to check it. The CDR3 contains 14 residues. Germline CDR1 and CDR2: DFQATT and SNEGSKA (reference sequence). This chain's CDR3 is CSARVDKGVDGYTF.

The genes are TRBV5-1 and TRBJ2-5. This CDR3 spans 12 amino acids. Germline CDR1 SGHRS, CDR2 YFSETQ. This CDR3 reads CASSRSGWAQYF.

The chain links TRBV5-1 to TRBJ2-7; TCRdb indicates TRBD1, and absent DNA this call remains unverified. This CDR3 spans 16 amino acids. Looked up from germline, CDR1 is SGHRS and CDR2 is YFSETQ. The CDR3 reads CASSHPPGTGSYEQYF. Drawing the rest from reference TRBV5-1 and TRBJ2-7, the complete variable domain is KAGVTQTPRYLIKTRGQQVTLSCSPISGHRSVSWYQQTPGQGLQFLFEYFSETQRNKGNFPGRFSGRQFSNSRSEMNVSTLELGDSALYLCASSHPPGTGSYEQYFGPGTRLTVT.

The chain couples TRBV5-6 to TRBJ2-3; TCRdb names TRBD1, which stays unverified in the absence of DNA. The CDR3 spans 14 residues. The germline V gene has CDR1 SGHDT and CDR2 YYEEEE. CDR3 protein: CASSGWDTTDTQYF.

The rearrangement links TRBV7-2 to TRBJ1-1. This CDR3 has 14 amino acids. CDR1 is SGHTA and CDR2 is FQGNSA in the germline V gene. CDR3 sequence: CASSLIGSNTEAFF.

The V and J genes are TRBV7-2 and TRBJ2-3; TCRdb indicates TRBD1, and absent DNA this call remains unverified. The CDR3 is 16 residues long. Germline loops: CDR1 SGHTA, CDR2 FQGNSA. CDR3 loop: CASSLFVQGFSDTQYF.

The V call is TRBV20-1, the J call TRBJ1-5; without DNA, the TCRdb call of TRBD1 cannot be checked. CDR1 and CDR2 from the germline V gene are DFQATT and SNEGSKA (reference sequence). The CDR3 length is 15 residues. The CDR3 loop reads CSAEGIGGVTQPQHF.

The chain combines TRBV5-1 with TRBJ2-7. This CDR3 comprises 12 residues. Germline V gives CDR1 SGHRS, CDR2 YFSETQ. The CDR3 region is CASSLILGEQYF.

V and J are TRBV13 and TRBJ1-5. The CDR3 spans 12 residues. CDR1 and CDR2 from the germline V gene are PRHDT and FYEKMQ (reference sequence). CDR3 residues: CASSLNGQPQHF. Full variable domain (rest looked up from reference TRBV13 and TRBJ1-5): AAGVIQSPRHLIKEKRETATLKCYPIPRHDTVYWYQQGPGQDPQFLISFYEKMQSDKGSIPDRFSAQQFSDYHSELNMSSLELGDSALYFCASSLNGQPQHFGDGTRLSIL.